The rows below give T cell receptor beta chains drawn from one sample of a study of lymphopenia after photon versus proton radiotherapy. Here immunoSEQ multiplex PCR was the method, and the copy in TCRdb shows in-frame clones only, minus some. The sample consists of 40,000 or so clones, roughly nine tenths of them appearing once. The sample was peripheral blood, taken from a patient treated with photon-based radiotherapy. All receptors derive from a man in his 60s with cholangiocarcinoma. Each CDR3 is given with its conserved first and last residue.

TRBV28	TRBJ2-7	CASRPYTGGGYEQYF
TRBV7-2	TRBJ2-2	CASSPWRGGTGELFF
TRBV2	TRBJ2-1	CASSGVSSSEQFF
TRBV19	TRBJ2-3	CASSDGGTDTQYF
TRBV5-5	TRBJ2-3	CASSGGWADTQYF
TRBV5-5	TRBJ2-3	CASSFRDRDSDTQYF
TRBV18	TRBJ2-3	CASSPTTVPTDTQYF
TRBV28	TRBJ1-1	CASSFLGQEDTEAFF
TRBV29-1	TRBJ2-1	CSVEPQDPTPDDEQFF
TRBV9	TRBJ2-5	CASSVGPITQETQYF
TRBV19	TRBJ1-5	CASRTSDSARQPQHF
TRBV14	TRBJ2-5	CASRGGIQETQYF
TRBV7-6	TRBJ2-2	CASSLPSRGRPTGELFF
TRBV28	TRBJ2-3	CASSPRQGPTDTQYF